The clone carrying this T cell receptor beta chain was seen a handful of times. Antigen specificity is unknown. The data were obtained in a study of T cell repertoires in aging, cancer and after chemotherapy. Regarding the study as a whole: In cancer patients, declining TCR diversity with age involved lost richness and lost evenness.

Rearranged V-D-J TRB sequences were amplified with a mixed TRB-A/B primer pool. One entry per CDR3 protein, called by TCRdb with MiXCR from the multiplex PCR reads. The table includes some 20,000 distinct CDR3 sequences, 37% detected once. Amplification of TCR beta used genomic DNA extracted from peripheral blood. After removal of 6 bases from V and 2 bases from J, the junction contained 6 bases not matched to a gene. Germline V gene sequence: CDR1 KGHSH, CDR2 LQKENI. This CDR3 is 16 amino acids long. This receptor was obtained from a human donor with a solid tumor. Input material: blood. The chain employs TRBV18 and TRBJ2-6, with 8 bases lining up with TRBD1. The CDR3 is CASSWTGLPGANVLTF. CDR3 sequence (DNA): TGTGCCAGCTCTTGGACAGGGCTCCCTGGGGCCAACGTCCTGACTTTC.